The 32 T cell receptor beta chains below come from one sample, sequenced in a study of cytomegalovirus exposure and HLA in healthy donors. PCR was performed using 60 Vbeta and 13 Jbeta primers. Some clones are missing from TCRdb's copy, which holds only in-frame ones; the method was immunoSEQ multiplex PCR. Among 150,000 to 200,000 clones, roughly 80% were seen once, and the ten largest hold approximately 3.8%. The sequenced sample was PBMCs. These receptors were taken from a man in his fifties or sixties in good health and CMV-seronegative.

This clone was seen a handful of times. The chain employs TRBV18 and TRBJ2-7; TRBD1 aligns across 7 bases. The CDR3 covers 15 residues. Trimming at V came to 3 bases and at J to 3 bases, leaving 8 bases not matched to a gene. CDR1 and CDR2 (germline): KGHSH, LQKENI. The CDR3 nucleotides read TGTGCCAGCTCACCTGGAGACAGGGTAGACTACGAGCAGTACTTC. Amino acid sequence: CASSPGDRVDYEQYF.

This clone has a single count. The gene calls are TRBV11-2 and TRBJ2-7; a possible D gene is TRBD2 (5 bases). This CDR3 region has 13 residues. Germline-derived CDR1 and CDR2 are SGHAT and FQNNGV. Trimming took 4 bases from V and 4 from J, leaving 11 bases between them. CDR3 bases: TGTGCCAGCAGCTCCTCCGGGATATACGAGCAGTACTTC. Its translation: CASSSSGIYEQYF.

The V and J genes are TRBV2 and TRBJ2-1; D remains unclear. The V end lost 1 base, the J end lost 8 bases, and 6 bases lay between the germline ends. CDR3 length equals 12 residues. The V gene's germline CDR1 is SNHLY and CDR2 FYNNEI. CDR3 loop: CASSEVRYEQFF. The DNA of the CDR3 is TGTGCCAGCAGTGAAGTCAGGTATGAGCAGTTCTTC. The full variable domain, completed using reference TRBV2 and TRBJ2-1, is EPEVTQTPSHQVTQMGQEVILRCVPISNHLYFYWYRQILGQKVEFLVSFYNNEISEKSEIFDDQFSVERPDGSNFTLKIRSTKLEDSAMYFCASSEVRYEQFFGPGTRLTVL.

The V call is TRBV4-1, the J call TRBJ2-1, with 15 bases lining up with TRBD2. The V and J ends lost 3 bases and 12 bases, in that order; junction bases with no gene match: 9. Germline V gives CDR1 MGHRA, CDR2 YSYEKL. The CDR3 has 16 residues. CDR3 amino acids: CASSQGTSGGYLWQFF. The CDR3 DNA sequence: TGCGCCAGCAGCCAGGGGACTAGCGGGGGGTACCTCTGGCAGTTCTTC.

In nucleotides, the CDR3 is TGTGCCAGCGGGAATACAGGGTTAGAGACCCAGTACTTC. It is translated as CASGNTGLETQYF. This chain uses TRBV7-2 with TRBJ2-5, with D possibly TRBD1 on 6 matching bases. This CDR3 is 13 amino acids long. Germline lookup yields CDR1 SGHTA and CDR2 FQGNSA. Deletions cut 8 bases from V and 4 bases from J, with 14 bases between.

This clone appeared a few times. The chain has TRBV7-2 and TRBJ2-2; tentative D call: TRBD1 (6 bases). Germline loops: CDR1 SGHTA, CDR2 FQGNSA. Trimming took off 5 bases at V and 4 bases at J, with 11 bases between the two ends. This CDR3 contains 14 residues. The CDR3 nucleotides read TGTGCCAGCAGCCAAACCAGGGGCACCGGGGAGCTGTTTTTT. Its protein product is CASSQTRGTGELFF. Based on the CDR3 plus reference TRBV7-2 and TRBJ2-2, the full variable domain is GAGVSQSPSNKVTEKGKDVELRCDPISGHTALYWYRQSLGQGLEFLIYFQGNSAPDKSGLPSDRFSAERTGGSVSTLTIQRTQQEDSAVYLCASSQTRGTGELFFGEGSRLTVL.

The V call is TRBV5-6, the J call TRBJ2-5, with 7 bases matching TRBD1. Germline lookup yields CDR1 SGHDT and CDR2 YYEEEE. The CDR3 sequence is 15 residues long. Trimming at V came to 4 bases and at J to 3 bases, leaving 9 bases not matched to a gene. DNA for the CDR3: TGTGCCAGCAGCCACCTGGGACAGAAGAAAGAGACCCAGTACTTC. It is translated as CASSHLGQKKETQYF.

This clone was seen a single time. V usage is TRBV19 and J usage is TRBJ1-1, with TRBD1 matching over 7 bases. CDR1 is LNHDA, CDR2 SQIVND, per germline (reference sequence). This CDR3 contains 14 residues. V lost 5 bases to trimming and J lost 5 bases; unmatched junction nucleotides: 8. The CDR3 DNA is TGTGCCAGTAGTGAAATCACAGGGGTTACTGAAGCTTTCTTT. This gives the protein CASSEITGVTEAFF.

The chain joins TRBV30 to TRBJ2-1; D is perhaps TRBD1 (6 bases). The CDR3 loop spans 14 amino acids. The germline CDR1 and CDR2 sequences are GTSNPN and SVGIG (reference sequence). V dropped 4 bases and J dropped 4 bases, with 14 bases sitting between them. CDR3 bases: TGTGCCTGGACAGGGGCCATTTATTACAATGAGCAGTTCTTC. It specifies CAWTGAIYYNEQFF.

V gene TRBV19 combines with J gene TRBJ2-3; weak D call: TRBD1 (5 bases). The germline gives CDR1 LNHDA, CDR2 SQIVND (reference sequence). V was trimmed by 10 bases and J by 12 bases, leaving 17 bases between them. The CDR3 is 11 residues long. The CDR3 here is CATLEQGLQYF. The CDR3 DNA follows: TGTGCCACCCTAGAGCAGGGCCTTCAGTATTTT. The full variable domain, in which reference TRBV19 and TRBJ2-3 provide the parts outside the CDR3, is DGGITQSPKYLFRKEGQNVTLSCEQNLNHDAMYWYRQDPGQGLRLIYYSQIVNDFQKGDIAEGYSVSREKKESFPLTVTSAQKNPTAFYLCATLEQGLQYFGPGTRLTVL.

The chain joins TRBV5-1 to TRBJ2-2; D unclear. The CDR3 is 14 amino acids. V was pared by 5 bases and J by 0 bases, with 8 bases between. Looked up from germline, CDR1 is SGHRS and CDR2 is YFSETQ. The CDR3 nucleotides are TGCGCCAGCAGAGAGACACCGAACACCGGGGAGCTGTTTTTT. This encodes CASRETPNTGELFF.

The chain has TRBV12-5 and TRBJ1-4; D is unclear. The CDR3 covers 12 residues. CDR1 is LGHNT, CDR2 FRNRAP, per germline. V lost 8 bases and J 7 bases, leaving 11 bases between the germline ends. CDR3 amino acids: CASNAASEKLFF. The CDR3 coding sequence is TGTGCTAGTAACGCGGCCAGTGAAAAACTGTTTTTT.

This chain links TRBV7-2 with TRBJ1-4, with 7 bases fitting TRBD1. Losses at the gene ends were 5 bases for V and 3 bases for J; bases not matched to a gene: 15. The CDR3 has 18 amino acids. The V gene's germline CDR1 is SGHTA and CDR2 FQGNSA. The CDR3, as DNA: TGTGCCAGCAGCCAACGCCCGGGACAGTCAGGACCTAATGAAAAACTGTTTTTT. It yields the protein CASSQRPGQSGPNEKLFF.

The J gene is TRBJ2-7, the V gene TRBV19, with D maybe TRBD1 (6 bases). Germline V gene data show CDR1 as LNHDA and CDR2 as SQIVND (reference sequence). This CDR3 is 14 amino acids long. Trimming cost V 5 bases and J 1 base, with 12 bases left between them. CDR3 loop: CASSRTALSYEQYF. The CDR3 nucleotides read TGTGCCAGTAGTCGGACAGCTTTATCCTACGAGCAGTACTTC.

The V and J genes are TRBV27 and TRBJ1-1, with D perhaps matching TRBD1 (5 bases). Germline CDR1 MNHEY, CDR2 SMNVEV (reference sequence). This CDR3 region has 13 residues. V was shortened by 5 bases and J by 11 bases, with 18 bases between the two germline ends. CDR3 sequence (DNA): TGTGCCAGCAGTCCCCGGCAGTCAGGGAGGGCTTTCTTT. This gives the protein CASSPRQSGRAFF.

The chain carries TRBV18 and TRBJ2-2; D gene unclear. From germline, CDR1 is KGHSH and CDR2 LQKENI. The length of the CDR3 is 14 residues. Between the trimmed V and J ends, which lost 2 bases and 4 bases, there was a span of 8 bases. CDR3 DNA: TGTGCCAGCTCACCAGAAGGCGGCACCGGGGAGCTGTTTTTT. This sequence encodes CASSPEGGTGELFF.

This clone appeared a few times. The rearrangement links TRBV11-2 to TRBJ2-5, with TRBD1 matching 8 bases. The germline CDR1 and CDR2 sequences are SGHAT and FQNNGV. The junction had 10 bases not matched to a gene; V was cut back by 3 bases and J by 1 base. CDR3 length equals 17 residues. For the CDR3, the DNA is TGTGCCAGCAGCTTTAGGGCCACCGGGACAGGCCAAGAGACCCAGTACTTC. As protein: CASSFRATGTGQETQYF.

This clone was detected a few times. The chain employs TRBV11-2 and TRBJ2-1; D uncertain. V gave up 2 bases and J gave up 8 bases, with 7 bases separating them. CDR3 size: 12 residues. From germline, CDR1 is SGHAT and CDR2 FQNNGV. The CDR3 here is CASSLMVDEQFF. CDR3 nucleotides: TGTGCCAGCAGCTTAATGGTAGATGAGCAGTTCTTC.

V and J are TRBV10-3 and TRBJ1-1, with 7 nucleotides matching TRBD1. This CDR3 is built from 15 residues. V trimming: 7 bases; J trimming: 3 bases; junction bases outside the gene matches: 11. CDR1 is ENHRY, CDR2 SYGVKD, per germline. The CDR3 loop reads CAIKDRLGGDTEAFF. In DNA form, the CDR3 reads TGTGCCATCAAGGACAGGTTGGGTGGGGACACTGAAGCTTTCTTT.

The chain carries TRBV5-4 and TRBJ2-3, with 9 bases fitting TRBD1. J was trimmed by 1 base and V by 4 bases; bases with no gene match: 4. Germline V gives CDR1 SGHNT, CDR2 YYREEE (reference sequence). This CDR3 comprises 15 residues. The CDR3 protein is CASSHRDRGTDTQYF. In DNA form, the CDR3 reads TGTGCCAGCAGCCACCGGGACAGGGGCACAGATACGCAGTATTTT.

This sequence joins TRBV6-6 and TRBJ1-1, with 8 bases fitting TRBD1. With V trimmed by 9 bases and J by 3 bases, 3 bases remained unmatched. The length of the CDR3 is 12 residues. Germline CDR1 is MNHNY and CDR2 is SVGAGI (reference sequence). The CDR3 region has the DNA TGTGCCAGTGCAGGGGGCTACACTGAAGCTTTCTTT. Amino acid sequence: CASAGGYTEAFF.

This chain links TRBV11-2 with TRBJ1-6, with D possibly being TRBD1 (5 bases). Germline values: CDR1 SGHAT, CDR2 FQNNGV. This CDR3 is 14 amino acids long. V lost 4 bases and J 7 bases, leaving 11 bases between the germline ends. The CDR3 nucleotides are TGTGCCAGCAGCTCGGGACTCCGAAATTCACCCCTCCACTTT. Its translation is CASSSGLRNSPLHF. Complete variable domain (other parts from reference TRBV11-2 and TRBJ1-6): EAGVAQSPRYKIIEKRQSVAFWCNPISGHATLYWYQQILGQGPKLLIQFQNNGVVDDSQLPKDRFSAERLKGVDSTLKIQPAKLEDSAVYLCASSSGLRNSPLHFGNGTRLTVT.

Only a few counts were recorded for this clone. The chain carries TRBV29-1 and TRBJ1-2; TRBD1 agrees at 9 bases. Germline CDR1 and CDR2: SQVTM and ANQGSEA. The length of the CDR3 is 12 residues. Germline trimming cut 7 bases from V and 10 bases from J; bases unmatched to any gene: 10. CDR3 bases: TGCAGCGCTGGGACAGGGAGAGAAACCTACACCTTC. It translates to CSAGTGRETYTF.

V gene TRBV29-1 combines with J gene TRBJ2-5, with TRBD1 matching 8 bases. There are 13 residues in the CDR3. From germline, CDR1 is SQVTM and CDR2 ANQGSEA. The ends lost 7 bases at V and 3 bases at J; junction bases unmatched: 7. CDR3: CSARRQGKETQYF. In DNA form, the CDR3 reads TGCAGCGCGCGACGACAGGGGAAAGAGACCCAGTACTTC.

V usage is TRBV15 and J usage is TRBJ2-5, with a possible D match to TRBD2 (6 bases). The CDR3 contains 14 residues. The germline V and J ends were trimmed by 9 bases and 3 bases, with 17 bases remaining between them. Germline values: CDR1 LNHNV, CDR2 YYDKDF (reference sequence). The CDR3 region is CATAGLRVEETQYF. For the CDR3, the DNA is TGTGCCACGGCGGGACTTCGGGTAGAAGAGACCCAGTACTTC.

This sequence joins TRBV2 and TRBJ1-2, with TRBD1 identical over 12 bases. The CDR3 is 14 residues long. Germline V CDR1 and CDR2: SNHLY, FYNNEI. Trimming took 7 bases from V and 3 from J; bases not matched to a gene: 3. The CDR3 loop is CASKGTGGDYGYTF. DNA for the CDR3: TGTGCCAGCAAAGGGACAGGGGGCGACTATGGCTACACCTTC. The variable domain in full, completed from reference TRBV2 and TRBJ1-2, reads EPEVTQTPSHQVTQMGQEVILRCVPISNHLYFYWYRQILGQKVEFLVSFYNNEISEKSEIFDDQFSVERPDGSNFTLKIRSTKLEDSAMYFCASKGTGGDYGYTFGSGTRLTVV.

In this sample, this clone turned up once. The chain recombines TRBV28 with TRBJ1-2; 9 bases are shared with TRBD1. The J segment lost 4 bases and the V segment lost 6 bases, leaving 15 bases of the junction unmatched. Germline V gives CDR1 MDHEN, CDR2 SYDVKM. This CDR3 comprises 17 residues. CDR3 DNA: TGTGCCAGCAGGCCTCCGGGACAGGGAGCTCTAGTCTATGGCTACACCTTC. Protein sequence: CASRPPGQGALVYGYTF.

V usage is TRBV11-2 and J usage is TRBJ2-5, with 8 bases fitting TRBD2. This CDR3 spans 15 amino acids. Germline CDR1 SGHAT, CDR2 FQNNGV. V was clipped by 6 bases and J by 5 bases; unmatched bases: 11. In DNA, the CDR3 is TGTGCCAGCAGTCCGCCCCGAGCGGGGGTGGAGACCCAGTACTTC. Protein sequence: CASSPPRAGVETQYF.

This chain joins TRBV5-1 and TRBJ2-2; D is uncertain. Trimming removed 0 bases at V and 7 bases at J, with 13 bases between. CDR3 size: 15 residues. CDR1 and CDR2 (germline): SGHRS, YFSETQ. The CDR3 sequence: CASSLEPGSSGELFF. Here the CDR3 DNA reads TGCGCCAGCAGCTTGGAGCCAGGTAGTAGCGGGGAGCTGTTTTTT.

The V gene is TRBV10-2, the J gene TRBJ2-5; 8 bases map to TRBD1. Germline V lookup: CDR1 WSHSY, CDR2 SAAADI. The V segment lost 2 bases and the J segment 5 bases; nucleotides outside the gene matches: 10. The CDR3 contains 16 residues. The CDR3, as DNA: TGCGCCAGCAGTGAGCCGGACAGGGCAATGAGGGAGACCCAGTACTTC. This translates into CASSEPDRAMRETQYF.

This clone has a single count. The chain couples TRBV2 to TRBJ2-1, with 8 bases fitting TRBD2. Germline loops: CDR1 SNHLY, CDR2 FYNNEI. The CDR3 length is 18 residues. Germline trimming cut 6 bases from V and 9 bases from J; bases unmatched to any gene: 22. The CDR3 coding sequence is TGTGCCAGCAGCCGGACCGCGACGGGGGGGCTAAGTTTCAGTGAGCAGTTCTTC. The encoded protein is CASSRTATGGLSFSEQFF.

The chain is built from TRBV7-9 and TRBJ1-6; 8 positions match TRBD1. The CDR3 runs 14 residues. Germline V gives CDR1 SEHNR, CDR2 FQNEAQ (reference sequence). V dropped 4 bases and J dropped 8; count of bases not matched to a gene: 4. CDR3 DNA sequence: TGTGCCAGCAGCTCGGACAGGGTGGATTCACCCCTCCACTTT. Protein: CASSSDRVDSPLHF.